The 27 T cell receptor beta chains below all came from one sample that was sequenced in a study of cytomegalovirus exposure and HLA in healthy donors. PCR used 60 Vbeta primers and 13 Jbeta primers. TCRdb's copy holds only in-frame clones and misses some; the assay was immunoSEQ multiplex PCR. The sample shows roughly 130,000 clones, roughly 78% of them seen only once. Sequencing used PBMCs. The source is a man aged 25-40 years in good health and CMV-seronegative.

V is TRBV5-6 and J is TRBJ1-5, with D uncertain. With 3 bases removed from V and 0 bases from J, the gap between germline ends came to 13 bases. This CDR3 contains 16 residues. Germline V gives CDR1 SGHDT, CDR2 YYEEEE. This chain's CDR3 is CASSSSGRISNQPQHF. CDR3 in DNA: TGTGCCAGCAGCTCTTCGGGTCGGATTAGCAATCAGCCCCAGCATTTT. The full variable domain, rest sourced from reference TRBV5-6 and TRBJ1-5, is DAGVTQSPTHLIKTRGQQVTLRCSPKSGHDTVSWYQQALGQGPQFIFQYYEEEERQRGNFPDRFSGHQFPNYSSELNVNALLLGDSALYLCASSSSGRISNQPQHFGDGTRLSIL.

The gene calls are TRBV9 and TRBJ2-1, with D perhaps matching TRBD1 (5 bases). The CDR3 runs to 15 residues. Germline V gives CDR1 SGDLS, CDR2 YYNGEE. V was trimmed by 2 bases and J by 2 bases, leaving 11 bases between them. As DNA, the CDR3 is TGTGCCAGCAGCGTCGGACAAGGAGCCTACAATGAGCAGTTCTTC. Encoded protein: CASSVGQGAYNEQFF. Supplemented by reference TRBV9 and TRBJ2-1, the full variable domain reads DSGVTQTPKHLITATGQRVTLRCSPRSGDLSVYWYQQSLDQGLQFLIQYYNGEERAKGNILERFSAQQFPDLHSELNLSSLELGDSALYFCASSVGQGAYNEQFFGPGTRLTVL.

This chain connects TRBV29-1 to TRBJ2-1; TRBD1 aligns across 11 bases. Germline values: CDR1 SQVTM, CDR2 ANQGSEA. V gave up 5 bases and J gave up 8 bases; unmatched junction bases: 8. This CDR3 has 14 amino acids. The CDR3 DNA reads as TGCAGCGTTCCTCGTGGACAGGGGGCGGATGAGCAGTTCTTC. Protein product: CSVPRGQGADEQFF.

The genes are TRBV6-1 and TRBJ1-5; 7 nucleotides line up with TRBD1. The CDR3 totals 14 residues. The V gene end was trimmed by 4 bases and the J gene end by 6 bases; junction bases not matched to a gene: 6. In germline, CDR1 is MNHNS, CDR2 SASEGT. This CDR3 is CASSGDRVGQPQHF. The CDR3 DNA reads TGTGCCAGCAGTGGCGACAGGGTGGGTCAGCCCCAGCATTTT.

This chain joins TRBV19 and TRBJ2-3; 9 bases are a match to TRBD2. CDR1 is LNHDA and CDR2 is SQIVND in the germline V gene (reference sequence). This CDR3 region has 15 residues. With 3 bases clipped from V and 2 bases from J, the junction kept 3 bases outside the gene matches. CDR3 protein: CASSILAGDTDTQYF. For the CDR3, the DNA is TGTGCCAGTAGTATTTTAGCGGGAGACACAGATACGCAGTATTTT.

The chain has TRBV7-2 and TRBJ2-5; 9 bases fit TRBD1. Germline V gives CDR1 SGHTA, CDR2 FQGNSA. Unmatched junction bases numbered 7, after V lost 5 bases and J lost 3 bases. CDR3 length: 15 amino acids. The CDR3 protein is CASSPQGTGKETQYF. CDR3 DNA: TGTGCCAGCAGCCCCCAGGGGACAGGGAAAGAGACCCAGTACTTC.

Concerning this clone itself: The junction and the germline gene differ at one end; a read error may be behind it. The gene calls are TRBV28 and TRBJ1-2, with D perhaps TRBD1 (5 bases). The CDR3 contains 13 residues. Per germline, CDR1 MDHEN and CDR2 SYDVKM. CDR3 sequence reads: CASSPIGDYGYPF. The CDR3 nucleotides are TGTGCCAGCAGTCCAATCGGGGACTATGGCTACCCCTTC.

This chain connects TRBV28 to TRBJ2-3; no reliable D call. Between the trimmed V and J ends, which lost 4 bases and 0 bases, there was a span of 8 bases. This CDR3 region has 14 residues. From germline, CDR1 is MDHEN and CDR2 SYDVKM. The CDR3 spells CASSSEVSTDTQYF. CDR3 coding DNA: TGTGCCAGCAGTTCTGAGGTCAGCACAGATACGCAGTATTTT.

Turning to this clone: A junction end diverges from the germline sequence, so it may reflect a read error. CDR3 amino acids: CASSLEGQPNYGYPF. The DNA of the CDR3 is TGCGCCAGCAGCTTGGAGGGGCAACCTAACTATGGCTACCCCTTC. This chain joins TRBV5-1 and TRBJ1-2; maybe TRBD1 (5 bases). Germline-derived CDR1 and CDR2 are SGHRS and YFSETQ. The CDR3 loop spans 15 amino acids.

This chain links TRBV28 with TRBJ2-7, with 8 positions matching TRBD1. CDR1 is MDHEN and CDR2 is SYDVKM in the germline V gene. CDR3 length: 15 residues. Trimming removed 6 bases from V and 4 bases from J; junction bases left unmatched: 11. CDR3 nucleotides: TGTGCCAGCAGGCCCGTGACAGGGGTATCGTACGAGCAGTACTTC. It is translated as CASRPVTGVSYEQYF.

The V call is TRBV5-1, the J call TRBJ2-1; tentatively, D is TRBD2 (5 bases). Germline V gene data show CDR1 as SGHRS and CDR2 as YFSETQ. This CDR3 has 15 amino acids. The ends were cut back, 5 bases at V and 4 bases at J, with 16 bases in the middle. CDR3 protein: CASRDRLARYNEQFF. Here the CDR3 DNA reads TGCGCCAGCAGGGATCGGCTAGCCAGGTACAATGAGCAGTTCTTC.

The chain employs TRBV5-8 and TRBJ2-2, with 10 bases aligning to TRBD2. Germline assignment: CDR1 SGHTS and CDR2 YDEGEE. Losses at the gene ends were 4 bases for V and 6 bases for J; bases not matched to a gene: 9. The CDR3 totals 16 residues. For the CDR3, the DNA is TGTGCCAGCAGCAGACTAGCGGGTTTAATTTCCGGGGAGCTGTTTTTT. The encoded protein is CASSRLAGLISGELFF.

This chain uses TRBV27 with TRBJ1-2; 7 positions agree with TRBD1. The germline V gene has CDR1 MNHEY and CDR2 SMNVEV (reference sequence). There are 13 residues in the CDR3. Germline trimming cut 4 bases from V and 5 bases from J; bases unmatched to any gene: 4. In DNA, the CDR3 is TGTGCCAGCAGTTCGAGACAGGGATATGGCTACACCTTC. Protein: CASSSRQGYGYTF.

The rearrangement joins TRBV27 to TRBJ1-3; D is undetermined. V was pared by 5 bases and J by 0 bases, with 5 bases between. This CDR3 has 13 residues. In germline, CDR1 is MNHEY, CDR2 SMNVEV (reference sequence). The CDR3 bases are TGTGCCAGCAGTCCCTACTCTGGAAACACCATATATTTT. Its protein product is CASSPYSGNTIYF.

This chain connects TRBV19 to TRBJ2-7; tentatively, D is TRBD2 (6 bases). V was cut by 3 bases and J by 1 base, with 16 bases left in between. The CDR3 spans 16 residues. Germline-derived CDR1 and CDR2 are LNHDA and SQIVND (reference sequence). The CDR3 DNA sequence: TGTGCCAGTAGTATTCGCACTAGCTCGGCGTCCTACGAGCAGTACTTC. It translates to CASSIRTSSASYEQYF.

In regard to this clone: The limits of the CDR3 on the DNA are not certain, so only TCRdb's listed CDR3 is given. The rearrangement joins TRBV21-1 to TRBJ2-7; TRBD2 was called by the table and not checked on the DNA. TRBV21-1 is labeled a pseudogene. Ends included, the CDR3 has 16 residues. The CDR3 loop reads CASSKVASGNAYEQYF.

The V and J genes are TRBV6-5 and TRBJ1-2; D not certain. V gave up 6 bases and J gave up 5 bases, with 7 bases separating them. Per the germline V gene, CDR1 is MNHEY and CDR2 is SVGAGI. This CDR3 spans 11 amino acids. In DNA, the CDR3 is TGTGCCAGCAGCGCAGGATATGGCTACACCTTC. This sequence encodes CASSAGYGYTF.

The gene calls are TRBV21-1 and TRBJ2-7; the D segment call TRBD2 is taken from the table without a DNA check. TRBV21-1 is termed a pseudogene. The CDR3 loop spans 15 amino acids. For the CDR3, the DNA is TGTGCCAGCAGCAAATGCGGGACTAGCGGCTACGAGCAGTACTTC. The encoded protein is CASSKCGTSGYEQYF.

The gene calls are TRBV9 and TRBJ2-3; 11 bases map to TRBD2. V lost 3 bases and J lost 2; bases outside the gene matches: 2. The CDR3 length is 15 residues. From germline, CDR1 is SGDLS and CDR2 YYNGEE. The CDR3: CASSALAGVTDTQYF. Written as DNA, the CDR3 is TGTGCCAGCAGCGCACTAGCGGGAGTCACAGATACGCAGTATTTT.

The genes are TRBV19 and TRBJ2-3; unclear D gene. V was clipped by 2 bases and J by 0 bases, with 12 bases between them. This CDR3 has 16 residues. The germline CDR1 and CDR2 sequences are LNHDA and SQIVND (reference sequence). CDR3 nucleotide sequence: TGTGCCAGTAGTATACTGACTGGTTCTAGCACAGATACGCAGTATTTT. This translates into CASSILTGSSTDTQYF.

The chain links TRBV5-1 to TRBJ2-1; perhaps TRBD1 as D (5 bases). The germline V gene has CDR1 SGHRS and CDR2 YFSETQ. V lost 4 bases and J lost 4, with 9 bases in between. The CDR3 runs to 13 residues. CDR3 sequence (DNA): TGCGCCAGCAGCCTGGACAAATACAATGAGCAGTTCTTC. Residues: CASSLDKYNEQFF. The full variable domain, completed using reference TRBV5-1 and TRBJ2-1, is KAGVTQTPRYLIKTRGQQVTLSCSPISGHRSVSWYQQTPGQGLQFLFEYFSETQRNKGNFPGRFSGRQFSNSRSEMNVSTLELGDSALYLCASSLDKYNEQFFGPGTRLTVL.

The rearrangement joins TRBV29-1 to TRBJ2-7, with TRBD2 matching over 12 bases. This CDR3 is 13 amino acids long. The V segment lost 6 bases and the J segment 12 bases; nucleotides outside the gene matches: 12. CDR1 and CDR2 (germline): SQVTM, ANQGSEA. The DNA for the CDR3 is TGCAGCGTCGTGACTAGCGGGAGTGGCTCCGTGTACTTC. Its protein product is CSVVTSGSGSVYF.

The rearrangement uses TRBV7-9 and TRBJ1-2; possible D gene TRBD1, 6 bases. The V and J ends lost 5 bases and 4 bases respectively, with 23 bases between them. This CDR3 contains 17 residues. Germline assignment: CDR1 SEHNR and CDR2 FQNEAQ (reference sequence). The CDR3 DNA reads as TGTGCCAGCAGCATCCCTAGGGGGACACGCATCTTCTATGGCTACACCTTC. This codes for CASSIPRGTRIFYGYTF. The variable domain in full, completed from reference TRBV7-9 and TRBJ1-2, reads DTGVSQNPRHKITKRGQNVTFRCDPISEHNRLYWYRQTLGQGPEFLTYFQNEAQLEKSRLLSDRFSAERPKGSFSTLEIQRTEQGDSAMYLCASSIPRGTRIFYGYTFGSGTRLTVV.

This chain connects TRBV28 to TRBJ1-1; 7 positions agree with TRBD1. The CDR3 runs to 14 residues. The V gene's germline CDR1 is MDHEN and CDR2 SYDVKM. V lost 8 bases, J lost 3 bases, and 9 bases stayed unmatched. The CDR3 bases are TGTGCCAGCCTTACTACTACAGGGGACACTGAAGCTTTCTTT. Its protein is CASLTTTGDTEAFF.

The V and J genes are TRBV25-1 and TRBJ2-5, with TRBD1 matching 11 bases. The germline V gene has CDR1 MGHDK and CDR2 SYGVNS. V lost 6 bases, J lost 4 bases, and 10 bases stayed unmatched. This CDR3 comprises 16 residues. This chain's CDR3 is CASRDPGTGGTETQYF. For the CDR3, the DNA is TGTGCCAGCAGAGACCCTGGGACAGGGGGGACAGAGACCCAGTACTTC.

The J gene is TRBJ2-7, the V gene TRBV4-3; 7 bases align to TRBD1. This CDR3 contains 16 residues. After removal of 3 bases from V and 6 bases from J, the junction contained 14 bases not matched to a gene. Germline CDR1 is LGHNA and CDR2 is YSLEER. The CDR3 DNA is TGCGCCAGCAGCCACACGCCGGGACAGCCACCTCTCGAGCAGTACTTC. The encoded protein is CASSHTPGQPPLEQYF.

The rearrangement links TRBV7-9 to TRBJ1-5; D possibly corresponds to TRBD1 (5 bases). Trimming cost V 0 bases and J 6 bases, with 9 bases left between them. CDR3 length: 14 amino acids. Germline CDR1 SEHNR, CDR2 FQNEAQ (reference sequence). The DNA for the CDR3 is TGTGCCAGCAGCTTAGCAGGGGAGGGTCAGCCCCAGCATTTT. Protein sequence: CASSLAGEGQPQHF.